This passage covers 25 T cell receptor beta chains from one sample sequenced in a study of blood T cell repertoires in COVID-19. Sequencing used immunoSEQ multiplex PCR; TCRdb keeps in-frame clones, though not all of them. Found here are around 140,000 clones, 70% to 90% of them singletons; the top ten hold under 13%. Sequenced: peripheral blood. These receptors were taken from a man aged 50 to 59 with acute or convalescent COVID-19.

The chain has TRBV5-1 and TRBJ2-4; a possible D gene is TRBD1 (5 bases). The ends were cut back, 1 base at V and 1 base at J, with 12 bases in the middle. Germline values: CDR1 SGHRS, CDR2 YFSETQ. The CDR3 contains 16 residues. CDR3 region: CASSLQGNHAKNIQYF. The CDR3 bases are TGCGCCAGCAGCTTGCAGGGTAACCACGCCAAAAACATTCAGTACTTC.

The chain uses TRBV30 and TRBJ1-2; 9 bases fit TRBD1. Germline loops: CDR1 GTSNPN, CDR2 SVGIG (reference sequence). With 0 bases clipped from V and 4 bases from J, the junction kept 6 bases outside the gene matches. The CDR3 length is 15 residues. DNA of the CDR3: TGTGCCTGGAGTGTGGGACAGGGTGGACCCTATGGCTACACCTTC. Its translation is CAWSVGQGGPYGYTF.

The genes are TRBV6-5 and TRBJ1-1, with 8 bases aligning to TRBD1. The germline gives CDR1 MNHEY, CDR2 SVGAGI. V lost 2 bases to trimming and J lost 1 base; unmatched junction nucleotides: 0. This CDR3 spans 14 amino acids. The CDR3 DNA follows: TGTGCCAGCAGTTACGGACAGGGGAACACTGAAGCTTTCTTT. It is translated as CASSYGQGNTEAFF.

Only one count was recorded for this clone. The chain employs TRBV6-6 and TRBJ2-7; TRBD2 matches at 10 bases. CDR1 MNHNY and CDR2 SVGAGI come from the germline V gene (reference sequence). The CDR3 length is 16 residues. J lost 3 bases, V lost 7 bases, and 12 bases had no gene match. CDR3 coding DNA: TGTGCCAGCACTAAAGGGGCTAGCGGGAGATTCTACGAGCAGTACTTC. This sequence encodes CASTKGASGRFYEQYF.

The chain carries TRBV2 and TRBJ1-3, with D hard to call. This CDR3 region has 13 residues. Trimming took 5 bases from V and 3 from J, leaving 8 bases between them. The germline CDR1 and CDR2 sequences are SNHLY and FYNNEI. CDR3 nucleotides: TGTGCCAGCAGTTCGGGGTATGGAAACACCATATATTTT. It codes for CASSSGYGNTIYF.

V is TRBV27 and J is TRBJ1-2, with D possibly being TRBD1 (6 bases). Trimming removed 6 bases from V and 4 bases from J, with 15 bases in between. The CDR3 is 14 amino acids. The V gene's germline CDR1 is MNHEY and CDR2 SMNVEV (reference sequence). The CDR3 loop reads CASSSDRLTYGYTF. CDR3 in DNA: TGTGCCAGCAGCTCCGACAGGCTCACCTATGGCTACACCTTC.

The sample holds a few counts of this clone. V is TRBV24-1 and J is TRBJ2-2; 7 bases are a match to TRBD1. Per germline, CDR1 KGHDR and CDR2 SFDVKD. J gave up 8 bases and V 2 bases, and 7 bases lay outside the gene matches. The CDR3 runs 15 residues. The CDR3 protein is CATSDSARGQGELFF. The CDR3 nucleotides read TGTGCCACCAGTGATTCGGCGAGGGGGCAAGGGGAGCTGTTTTTT.

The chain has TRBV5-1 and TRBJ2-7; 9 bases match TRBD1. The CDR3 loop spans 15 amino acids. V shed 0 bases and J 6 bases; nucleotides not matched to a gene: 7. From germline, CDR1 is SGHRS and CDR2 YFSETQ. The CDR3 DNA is TGCGCCAGCAGCTTGGTGGCACAGGGGGCGGCCGAGCAGTACTTC. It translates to CASSLVAQGAAEQYF.

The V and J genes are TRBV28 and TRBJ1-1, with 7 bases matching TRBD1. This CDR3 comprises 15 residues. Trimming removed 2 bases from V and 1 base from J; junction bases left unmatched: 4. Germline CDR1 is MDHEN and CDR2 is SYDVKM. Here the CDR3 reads CASSLNRGQNTEAFF. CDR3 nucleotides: TGTGCCAGCAGTTTAAACAGGGGCCAGAACACTGAAGCTTTCTTT.

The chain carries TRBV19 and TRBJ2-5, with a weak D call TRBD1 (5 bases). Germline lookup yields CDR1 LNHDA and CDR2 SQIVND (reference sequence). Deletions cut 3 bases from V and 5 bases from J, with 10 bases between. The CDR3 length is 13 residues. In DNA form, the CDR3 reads TGTGCCAGTAGTATTGCAGGGTGTGAGACCCAGTACTTC. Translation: CASSIAGCETQYF.

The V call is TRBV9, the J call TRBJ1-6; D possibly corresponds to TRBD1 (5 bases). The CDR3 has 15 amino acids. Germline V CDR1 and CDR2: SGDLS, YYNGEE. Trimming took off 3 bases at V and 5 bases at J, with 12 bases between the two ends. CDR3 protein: CASSATASNNSPLHF. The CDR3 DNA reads TGTGCCAGCAGCGCGACAGCGTCAAATAATTCACCCCTCCACTTT.

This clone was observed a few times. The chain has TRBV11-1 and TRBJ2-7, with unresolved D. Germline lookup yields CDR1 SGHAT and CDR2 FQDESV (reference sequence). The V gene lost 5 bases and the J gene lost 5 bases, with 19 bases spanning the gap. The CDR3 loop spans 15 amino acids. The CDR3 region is CASSPRQVSLNEQYF. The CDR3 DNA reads TGTGCCAGCAGCCCGAGGCAAGTCTCTCTAAACGAGCAGTACTTC.

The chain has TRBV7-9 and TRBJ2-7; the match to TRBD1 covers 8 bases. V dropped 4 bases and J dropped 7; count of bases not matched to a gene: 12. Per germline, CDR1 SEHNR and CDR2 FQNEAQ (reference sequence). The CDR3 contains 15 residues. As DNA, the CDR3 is TGTGCCAGCAGCTCGCCGACAGGGGAGGTCTTAGAGCAGTACTTC. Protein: CASSSPTGEVLEQYF.

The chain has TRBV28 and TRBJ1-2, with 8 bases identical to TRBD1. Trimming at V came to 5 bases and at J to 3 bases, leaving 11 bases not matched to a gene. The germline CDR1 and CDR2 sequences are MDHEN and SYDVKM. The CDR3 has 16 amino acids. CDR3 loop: CASSPPTGGLDYGYTF. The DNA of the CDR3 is TGTGCCAGCAGTCCCCCTACAGGGGGTCTTGACTATGGCTACACCTTC.

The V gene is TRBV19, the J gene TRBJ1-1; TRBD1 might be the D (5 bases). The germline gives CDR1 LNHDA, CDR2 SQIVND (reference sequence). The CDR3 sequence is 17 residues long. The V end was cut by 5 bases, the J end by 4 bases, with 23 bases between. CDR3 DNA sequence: TGTGCCAGTAGTGTCCGTAGCGGGGGAGCGGGGGGCACTGAAGCTTTCTTT. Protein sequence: CASSVRSGGAGGTEAFF.

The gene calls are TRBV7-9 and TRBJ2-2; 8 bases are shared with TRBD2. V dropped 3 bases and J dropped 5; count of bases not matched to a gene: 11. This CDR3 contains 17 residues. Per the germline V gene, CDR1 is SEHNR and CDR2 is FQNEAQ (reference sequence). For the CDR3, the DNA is TGTGCCAGCAGCTTCCCTGGGGGAGCGGGGGAAACCGGGGAGCTGTTTTTT. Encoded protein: CASSFPGGAGETGELFF.

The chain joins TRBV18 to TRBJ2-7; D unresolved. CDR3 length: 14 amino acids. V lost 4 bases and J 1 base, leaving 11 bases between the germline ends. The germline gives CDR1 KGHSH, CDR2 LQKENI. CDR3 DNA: TGTGCCAGCTCACTGTCGTCAGGTTCCTACGAGCAGTACTTC. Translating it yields CASSLSSGSYEQYF.

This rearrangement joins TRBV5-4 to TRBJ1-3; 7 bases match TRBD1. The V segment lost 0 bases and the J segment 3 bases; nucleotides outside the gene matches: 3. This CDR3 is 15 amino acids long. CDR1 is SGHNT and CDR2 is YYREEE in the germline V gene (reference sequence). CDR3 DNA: TGTGCCAGCAGCTTGGAGGGGGCGAGTGGAAACACCATATATTTT. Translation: CASSLEGASGNTIYF.

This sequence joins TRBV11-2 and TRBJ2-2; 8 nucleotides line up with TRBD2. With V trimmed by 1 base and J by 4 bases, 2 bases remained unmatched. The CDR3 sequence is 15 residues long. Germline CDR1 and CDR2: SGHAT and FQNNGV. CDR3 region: CASSLALAGTGELFF. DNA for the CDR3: TGTGCCAGCAGCTTAGCTCTAGCGGGCACCGGGGAGCTGTTTTTT.

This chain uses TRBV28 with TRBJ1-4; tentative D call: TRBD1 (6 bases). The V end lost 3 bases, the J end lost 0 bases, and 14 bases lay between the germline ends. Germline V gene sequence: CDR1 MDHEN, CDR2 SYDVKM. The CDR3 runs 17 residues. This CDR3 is CASSFPRTVATNEKLFF. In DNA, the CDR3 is TGTGCCAGCAGTTTTCCCCGGACAGTAGCAACTAATGAAAAACTGTTTTTT.

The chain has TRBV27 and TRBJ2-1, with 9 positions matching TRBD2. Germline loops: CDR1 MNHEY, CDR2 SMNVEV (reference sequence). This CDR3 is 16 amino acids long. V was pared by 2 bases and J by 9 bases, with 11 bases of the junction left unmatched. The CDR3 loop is CASSLRMGGRAVEQFF. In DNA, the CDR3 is TGTGCCAGCAGTTTAAGGATGGGCGGGAGGGCCGTTGAGCAGTTCTTC.

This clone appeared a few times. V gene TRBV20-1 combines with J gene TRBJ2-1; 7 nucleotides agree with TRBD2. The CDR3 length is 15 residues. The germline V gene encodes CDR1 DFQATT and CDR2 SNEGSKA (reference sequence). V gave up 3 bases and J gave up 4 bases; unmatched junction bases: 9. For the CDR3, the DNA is TGCAGTGCTAGTGGGGCGGGAGTCACTTACAATGAGCAGTTCTTC. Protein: CSASGAGVTYNEQFF.

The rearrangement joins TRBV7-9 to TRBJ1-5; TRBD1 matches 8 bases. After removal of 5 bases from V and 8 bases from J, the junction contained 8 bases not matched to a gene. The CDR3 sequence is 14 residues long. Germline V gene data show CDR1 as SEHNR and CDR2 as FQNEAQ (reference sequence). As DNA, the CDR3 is TGTGCCAGCAGCCACGACAGGGGCGGGGAGCCCCAGCATTTT. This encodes CASSHDRGGEPQHF.

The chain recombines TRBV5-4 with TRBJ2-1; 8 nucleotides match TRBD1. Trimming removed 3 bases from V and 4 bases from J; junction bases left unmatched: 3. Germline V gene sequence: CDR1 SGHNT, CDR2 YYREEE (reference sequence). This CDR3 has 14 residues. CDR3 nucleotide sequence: TGTGCCAGCAGCTCGGGACAGGAGTACAATGAGCAGTTCTTC. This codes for CASSSGQEYNEQFF.

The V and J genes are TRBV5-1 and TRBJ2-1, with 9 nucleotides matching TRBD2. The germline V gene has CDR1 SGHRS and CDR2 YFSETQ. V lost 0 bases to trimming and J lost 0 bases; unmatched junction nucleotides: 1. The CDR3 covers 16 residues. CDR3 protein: CASSLGGGASYNEQFF. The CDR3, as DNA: TGCGCCAGCAGCTTGGGCGGGGGGGCCTCCTACAATGAGCAGTTCTTC.